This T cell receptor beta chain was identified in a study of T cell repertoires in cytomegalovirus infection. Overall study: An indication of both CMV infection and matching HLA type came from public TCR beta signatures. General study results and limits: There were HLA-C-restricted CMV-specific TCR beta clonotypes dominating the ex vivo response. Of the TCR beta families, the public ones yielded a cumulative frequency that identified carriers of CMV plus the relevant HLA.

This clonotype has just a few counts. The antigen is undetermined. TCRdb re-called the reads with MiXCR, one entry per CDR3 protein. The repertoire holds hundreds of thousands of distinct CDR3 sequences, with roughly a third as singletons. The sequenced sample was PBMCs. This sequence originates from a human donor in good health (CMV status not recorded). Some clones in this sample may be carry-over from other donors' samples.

As DNA, the CDR3 is TGTGCCAGCAGACCTAGCGGGAGAGCCTACAATGAGCAGTTCTTC. It encodes CASRPSGRAYNEQFF. J is TRBJ2-1 and V is TRBV11-2; 10 nucleotides agree with TRBD2. The CDR3 has 15 amino acids. Trimming removed 6 bases from V and 2 bases from J; junction bases left unmatched: 4. The germline V gene encodes CDR1 SGHAT and CDR2 FQNNGV. Supplemented by reference TRBV11-2 and TRBJ2-1, the full variable domain reads EAGVAQSPRYKIIEKRQSVAFWCNPISGHATLYWYQQILGQGPKLLIQFQNNGVVDDSQLPKDRFSAERLKGVDSTLKIQPAKLEDSAVYLCASRPSGRAYNEQFFGPGTRLTVL.